The 10 T cell receptor beta chains presented below share a single source sample, sequenced in a study of cytomegalovirus exposure and HLA in healthy donors. In the PCR, 60 Vbeta and 13 Jbeta primers were used. Using immunoSEQ multiplex PCR, the repertoire was profiled, and TCRdb retains in-frame clones only, with some absent. The sample includes about 130,000 clones, around 83% of them seen just once. The sample consisted of PBMCs. The receptors come from a girl aged 2 to 9 in good health and CMV-seronegative.

The genes are TRBV30 and TRBJ2-3, with D maybe TRBD2 (6 bases). Germline loops: CDR1 GTSNPN, CDR2 SVGIG (reference sequence). This CDR3 is built from 12 residues. V was shortened by 2 bases and J by 6 bases, with 9 bases between the two germline ends. In DNA, the CDR3 is TGTGCCTGGAGTCAGGCGGGGGATACGCAGTATTTT. Protein: CAWSQAGDTQYF.

In its sample, this clone was seen a few times. The chain links TRBV18 to TRBJ2-6; 12 nucleotides line up with TRBD1. The CDR3 spans 17 residues. The J segment lost 0 bases and the V segment lost 4 bases, leaving 1 base of the junction unmatched. The germline V gene encodes CDR1 KGHSH and CDR2 LQKENI. CDR3 protein: CASSRGQGASGANVLTF. CDR3 coding DNA: TGTGCCAGCTCACGGGGACAGGGGGCCTCTGGGGCCAACGTCCTGACTTTC. The full variable domain, rest sourced from reference TRBV18 and TRBJ2-6, is NAGVMQNPRHLVRRRGQEARLRCSPMKGHSHVYWYRQLPEEGLKFMVYLQKENIIDESGMPKERFSAEFPKEGPSILRIQQVVRGDSAAYFCASSRGQGASGANVLTFGAGSRLTVL.

Points on this clone: Compared with germline, one end of the junction differs, possibly owing to a read error. For the CDR3, the DNA is TGTCCCAGCAGCCGCTCCGCCTCGAATCAGGGCAACGATGGCTACACCTTC. This translates into CPSSRSASNQGNDGYTF. The chain carries TRBV7-9 and TRBJ1-2, with D tentatively TRBD1 (5 bases). Germline V gene lookup returns CDR1 SEHNR and CDR2 FQNEAQ (reference sequence). The CDR3 has 17 amino acids.

The V gene is TRBV10-3, the J gene TRBJ2-3; 8 bases fit TRBD2. CDR1 and CDR2 (germline): ENHRY, SYGVKD. The CDR3 is made up of 13 amino acids. V trimming: 7 bases; J trimming: 6 bases; junction bases outside the gene matches: 6. CDR3 nucleotides: TGTGCCATCACCGGGGGGGCCCGGGATACGCAGTATTTT. It is translated as CAITGGARDTQYF.

Concerning this clone: Relative to the germline gene, one junction end is altered; a read error may explain this. V usage is TRBV7-7 and J usage is TRBJ2-5; 7 bases map to TRBD2. This CDR3 has 14 amino acids. CDR1 is SSHAT and CDR2 is FNYEAQ in the germline V gene (reference sequence). The chain's CDR3 is CASSYGSGGETQYF. In DNA, the CDR3 is TGTGCTAGCAGCTACGGGTCCGGGGGGGAGACCCAGTACTTC.

V usage is TRBV25-1 and J usage is TRBJ2-7; TRBD1 is a possible D gene (6 bases). The CDR3 is made up of 12 amino acids. The V end lost 5 bases, the J end lost 6 bases, and 11 bases lay between the germline ends. Germline CDR1 MGHDK, CDR2 SYGVNS. CDR3 in DNA: TGTGCCAGCAGTATCCAGGGGTCCGAGCAGTACTTC. Protein product: CASSIQGSEQYF.

The chain joins TRBV6-5 to TRBJ2-5; D might be TRBD1 (6 bases). This CDR3 has 16 residues. The V gene's germline CDR1 is MNHEY and CDR2 SVGAGI. Trimming pared 0 bases from V and 4 bases from J, leaving 15 bases between. The CDR3: CASSYSGTTGGETQYF. As DNA, the CDR3 is TGTGCCAGCAGTTACTCGGGGACAACGGGCGGAGAGACCCAGTACTTC.

The gene calls are TRBV28 and TRBJ1-5; TRBD1 agrees at 8 bases. The junction had 9 bases not matched to a gene; V was cut back by 7 bases and J by 7 bases. CDR3 size: 14 residues. CDR1 and CDR2 from the germline V gene are MDHEN and SYDVKM. DNA for the CDR3: TGTGCCAGCACCCCAGGGGGCGCAGGACAGCCCCAGCATTTT. Its protein is CASTPGGAGQPQHF.

The rearrangement links TRBV6-5 to TRBJ1-1; 7 nucleotides match TRBD1. The CDR3 sequence is 13 residues long. The J segment lost 5 bases and the V segment lost 2 bases, leaving 2 bases of the junction unmatched. CDR1 and CDR2 from the germline V gene are MNHEY and SVGAGI. The CDR3 sequence is CASSYPGGTEAFF. The CDR3 bases are TGTGCCAGCAGTTACCCAGGGGGAACTGAAGCTTTCTTT.

This rearrangement joins TRBV5-1 to TRBJ1-1; 9 bases are shared with TRBD1. The CDR3 length is 16 residues. Germline V gene sequence: CDR1 SGHRS, CDR2 YFSETQ. V lost 1 base, J lost 1 base, and 5 bases stayed unmatched. The DNA of the CDR3 is TGCGCCAGCAGCTTGCACGGGACAGGGACGAACACTGAAGCTTTCTTT. This sequence encodes CASSLHGTGTNTEAFF.